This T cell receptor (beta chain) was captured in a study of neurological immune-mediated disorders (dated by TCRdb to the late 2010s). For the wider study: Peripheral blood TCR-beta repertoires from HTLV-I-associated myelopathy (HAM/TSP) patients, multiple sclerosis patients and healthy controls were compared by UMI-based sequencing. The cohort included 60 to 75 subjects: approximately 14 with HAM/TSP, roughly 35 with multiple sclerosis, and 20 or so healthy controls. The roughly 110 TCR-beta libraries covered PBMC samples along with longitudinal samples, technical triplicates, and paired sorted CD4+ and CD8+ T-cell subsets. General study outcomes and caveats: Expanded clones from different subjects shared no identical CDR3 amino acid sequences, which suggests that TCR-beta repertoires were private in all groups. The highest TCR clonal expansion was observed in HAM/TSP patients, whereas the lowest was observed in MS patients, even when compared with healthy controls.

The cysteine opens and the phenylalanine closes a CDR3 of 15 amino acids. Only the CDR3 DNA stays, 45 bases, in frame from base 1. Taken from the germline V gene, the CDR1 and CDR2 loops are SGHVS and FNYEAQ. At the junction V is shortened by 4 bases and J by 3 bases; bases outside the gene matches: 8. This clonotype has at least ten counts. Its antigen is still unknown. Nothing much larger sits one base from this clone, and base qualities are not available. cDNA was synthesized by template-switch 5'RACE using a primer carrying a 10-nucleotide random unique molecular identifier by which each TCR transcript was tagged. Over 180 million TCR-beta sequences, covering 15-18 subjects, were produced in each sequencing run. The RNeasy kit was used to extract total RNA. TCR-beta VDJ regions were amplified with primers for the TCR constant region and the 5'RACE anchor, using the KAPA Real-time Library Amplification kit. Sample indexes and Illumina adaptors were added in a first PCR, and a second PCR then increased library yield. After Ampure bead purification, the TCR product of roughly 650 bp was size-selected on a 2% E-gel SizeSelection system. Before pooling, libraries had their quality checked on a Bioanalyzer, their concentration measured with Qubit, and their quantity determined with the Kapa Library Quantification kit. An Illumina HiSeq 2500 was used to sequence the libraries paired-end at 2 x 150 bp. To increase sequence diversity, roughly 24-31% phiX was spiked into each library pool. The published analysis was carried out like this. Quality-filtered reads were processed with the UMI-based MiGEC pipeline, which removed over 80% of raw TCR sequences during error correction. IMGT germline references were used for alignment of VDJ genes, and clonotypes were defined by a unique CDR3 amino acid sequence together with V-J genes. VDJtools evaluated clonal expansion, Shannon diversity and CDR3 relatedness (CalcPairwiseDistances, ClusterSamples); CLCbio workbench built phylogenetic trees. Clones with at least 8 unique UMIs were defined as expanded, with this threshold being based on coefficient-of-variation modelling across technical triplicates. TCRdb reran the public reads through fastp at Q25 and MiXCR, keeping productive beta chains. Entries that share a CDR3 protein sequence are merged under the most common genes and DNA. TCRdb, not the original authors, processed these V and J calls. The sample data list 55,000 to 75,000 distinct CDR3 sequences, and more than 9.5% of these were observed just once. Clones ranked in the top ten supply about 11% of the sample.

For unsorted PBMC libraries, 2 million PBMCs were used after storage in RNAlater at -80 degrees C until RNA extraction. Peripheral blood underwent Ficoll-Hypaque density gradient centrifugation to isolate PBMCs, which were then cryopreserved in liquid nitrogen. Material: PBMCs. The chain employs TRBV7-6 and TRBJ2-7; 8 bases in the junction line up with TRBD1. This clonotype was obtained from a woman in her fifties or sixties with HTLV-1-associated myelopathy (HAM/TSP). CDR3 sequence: CASSSGQGGGYEQYF. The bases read TGTGCCAGCAGCTCAGGACAGGGTGGGGGCTACGAGCAGTACTTC.